This T cell receptor beta chain came from a study of T cells after yellow fever vaccination. Study-wide background: Preparation of fractions with low cell numbers was performed using SMART-Seq v4 Ultra Low Input.

TCRdb recomputed calls from the 5' RACE reads with MiXCR, one row per CDR3 protein. The sample shows hundreds of thousands of distinct CDR3 sequences, around 13% of them seen only once. The study's findings and limits: In FACS-sorted repertoires, abundant clonotypes from the bulk population could appear as contaminants.

V gave up 2 bases and J gave up 1 base; unmatched junction bases: 8. The CDR3 has 16 residues. The germline V gene encodes CDR1 MNHEY and CDR2 SVGEGT. A word on this clonotype: Its antigen remains unknown.

This TCR was sampled from a man younger than 35 who received the YFV17D yellow fever vaccine. The rearrangement uses TRBV6-2 or TRBV6-3 and TRBJ2-7, with 7 bases lining up with TRBD1. The sample in question was CD4+ T cells sorted from PBMCs, obtained 15 days after the yellow fever booster vaccination. In nucleotides, the CDR3 is TGTGCCAGCAGTTACAACCCGGGGACAGCATCCTACGAGCAGTACTTC. As protein: CASSYNPGTASYEQYF.